The 23 T cell receptor beta chains in this list originate from one sample, sequenced in a study of identical twins. TCRdb independently ran MiXCR on the 5' RACE reads; one entry per CDR3 protein. Among about 530,000 distinct CDR3 sequences listed, under 25% were seen once. This same sample was also part of a study on yellow fever vaccine responses in identical twins.

Sample: CD4+ T cells sorted from blood. The receptors were gathered from a woman between 18 and 29 years old in good health.

In this sample, this clonotype turned up a few times. J is TRBJ2-5 and V is TRBV29-1, with TRBD2 as a possible D gene (6 bases). Germline V gene data show CDR1 as SQVTM and CDR2 as ANQGSEA. V lost 6 bases and J 0 bases, leaving 14 bases between the germline ends. The CDR3 sequence is 14 residues long. The CDR3 loop reads CSVALGLYQETQYF. The CDR3 nucleotides are TGCAGCGTAGCACTAGGACTATACCAAGAGACCCAGTACTTC. The variable domain in full, completed from reference TRBV29-1 and TRBJ2-5, reads SAVISQKPSRDICQRGTSLTIQCQVDSQVTMMFWYRQQPGQSLTLIATANQGSEATYESGFVIDKFPISRPNLTFSTLTVSNMSPEDSSIYLCSVALGLYQETQYFGPGTRLLVL.

This clonotype appeared once. This chain connects TRBV24-1 to TRBJ2-1; 8 bases match TRBD1. The CDR3 consists of 16 residues. V lost 3 bases to trimming and J lost 4 bases; unmatched junction nucleotides: 7. The germline V gene has CDR1 KGHDR and CDR2 SFDVKD. In DNA, the CDR3 is TGTGCCACCAGTGATCAGACAGGGGACTTATACAATGAGCAGTTCTTC. Protein: CATSDQTGDLYNEQFF.

The V call is TRBV11-2, the J call TRBJ2-3; 9 bases are shared with TRBD2. Germline V CDR1 and CDR2: SGHAT, FQNNGV. This CDR3 contains 18 residues. The V and J ends lost 3 bases and 0 bases, in that order; junction bases with no gene match: 10. The CDR3 loop reads CASSFGSSGATSTDTQYF. The CDR3 nucleotides read TGTGCCAGCAGCTTTGGCTCTAGCGGGGCGACTAGCACAGATACGCAGTATTTT. Using reference TRBV11-2 and TRBJ2-3 for the parts outside the CDR3, the full variable domain is EAGVAQSPRYKIIEKRQSVAFWCNPISGHATLYWYQQILGQGPKLLIQFQNNGVVDDSQLPKDRFSAERLKGVDSTLKIQPAKLEDSAVYLCASSFGSSGATSTDTQYFGPGTRLTVL.

This clonotype has just a few counts. The rearrangement links TRBV28 to TRBJ2-3; the match to TRBD2 covers 9 bases. Germline trimming cut 6 bases from V and 4 bases from J; bases unmatched to any gene: 17. Germline lookup yields CDR1 MDHEN and CDR2 SYDVKM. This CDR3 has 18 amino acids. The CDR3 DNA follows: TGTGCCAGCAGCCTTACTCCGGGACTAGCTTATTCAGCAGATACGCAGTATTTT. This translates into CASSLTPGLAYSADTQYF. Using reference TRBV28 and TRBJ2-3 for the parts outside the CDR3, the full variable domain is DVKVTQSSRYLVKRTGEKVFLECVQDMDHENMFWYRQDPGLGLRLIYFSYDVKMKEKGDIPEGYSVSREKKERFSLILESASTNQTSMYLCASSLTPGLAYSADTQYFGPGTRLTVL.

The chain is built from TRBV6-5 and TRBJ2-2; the match to TRBD1 covers 9 bases. Per germline, CDR1 MNHEY and CDR2 SVGAGI. The CDR3 is 16 residues long. V lost 2 bases and J lost 6; bases outside the gene matches: 7. The CDR3 DNA reads TGTGCCAGCAGTTACCCCAGACAGGGGGGATCCGGGGAGCTGTTTTTT. Translated: CASSYPRQGGSGELFF.

The chain carries TRBV5-1 and TRBJ2-3; TRBD1 matches 8 bases. In germline, CDR1 is SGHRS, CDR2 YFSETQ. V was pared by 7 bases and J by 4 bases, with 5 bases of the junction left unmatched. This CDR3 is 13 amino acids long. This CDR3 reads CASADRAADTQYF. The CDR3 nucleotides are TGCGCCAGCGCGGACAGGGCGGCAGATACGCAGTATTTT.

This clonotype was observed a few times. The genes are TRBV20-1 and TRBJ1-6; D unclear. Trimming stripped 3 bases from V and 7 bases from J, with 10 bases between. CDR3 length: 13 residues. CDR1 is DFQATT and CDR2 is SNEGSKA in the germline V gene (reference sequence). DNA of the CDR3: TGCAGTGCTAGTTTGCCAGACAATTCACCCCTCCACTTT. It specifies CSASLPDNSPLHF.

The chain carries TRBV4-2 and TRBJ1-4; 8 nucleotides match TRBD1. V lost 1 base and J lost 0; bases outside the gene matches: 22. The CDR3 consists of 23 residues. Per the germline V gene, CDR1 is LGHNA and CDR2 is YNFKEQ. In nucleotides, the CDR3 is TGTGCCAGCAGCCAAGTCCATCAGGGGGCGCGGATCGACAGCGGCGCAACTAATGAAAAACTGTTTTTT. Its translation: CASSQVHQGARIDSGATNEKLFF.

The chain recombines TRBV20-1 with TRBJ2-3; TRBD2 might be the D (5 bases). This CDR3 comprises 15 residues. V shed 3 bases and J shed 2 bases, with 15 bases lying between them. CDR1 and CDR2 from the germline V gene are DFQATT and SNEGSKA (reference sequence). In DNA form, the CDR3 reads TGCAGTGCTAGGTCGGGGAGTCTTGCCACAGATACGCAGTATTTT. Translated: CSARSGSLATDTQYF.

V usage is TRBV2 and J usage is TRBJ1-2, with a tentative D call TRBD1 (5 bases). The CDR3 is 12 amino acids. V was cut by 6 bases and J by 8 bases, with 13 bases left in between. CDR1 is SNHLY and CDR2 is FYNNEI in the germline V gene. The CDR3 DNA sequence: TGTGCCAGCAGAGCGGGGGTGGGCGGCTACACCTTC. Protein sequence: CASRAGVGGYTF.

The rearrangement links TRBV29-1 to TRBJ2-5; no reliable D call. CDR3 length: 11 amino acids. Germline assignment: CDR1 SQVTM and CDR2 ANQGSEA. The V end was cut by 4 bases, the J end by 7 bases, with 10 bases between. CDR3 sequence (DNA): TGCAGCGTTGCAGCCGGCCGGACCCAGTACTTC. This gives the protein CSVAAGRTQYF.

This clonotype showed up many times. Mismatch with germline at one junction end may stem from a read error. The V call is TRBV7-2, the J call TRBJ2-1; TRBD2 agrees at 9 bases. The CDR3 sequence is 15 residues long. The V gene's germline CDR1 is SGHTA and CDR2 FQGNSA. The CDR3 region has the DNA TGCGCCAGCAGCCTGAGCGGGGGGAACTACAATGAGCAGTTCTTC. It encodes CASSLSGGNYNEQFF.

This sequence joins TRBV7-2 and TRBJ2-1, with 8 positions matching TRBD2. V dropped 0 bases and J dropped 8; count of bases not matched to a gene: 9. This CDR3 region has 16 residues. The germline gives CDR1 SGHTA, CDR2 FQGNSA. The CDR3 DNA sequence: TGTGCCAGCAGCTTAGCCGGGGGCGGGAGGTCGGATGAGCAGTTCTTC. Its protein product is CASSLAGGGRSDEQFF.

The V and J genes are TRBV20-1 and TRBJ1-5, with a tentative D call TRBD1 (5 bases). The CDR3 sequence is 14 residues long. V lost 3 bases and J 1 base, leaving 10 bases between the germline ends. Per the germline V gene, CDR1 is DFQATT and CDR2 is SNEGSKA (reference sequence). CDR3 sequence: CSARGGTSNQPQHF. The CDR3 DNA reads as TGCAGTGCTAGGGGGGGAACGAGCAATCAGCCCCAGCATTTT.

CDR3: CASSSGTVSSYEQYF. Written as DNA, the CDR3 is TGTGCCAGCAGCTCCGGGACAGTTAGCTCCTACGAGCAGTACTTC. The chain couples TRBV12-3 or TRBV12-4 to TRBJ2-7, with 7 bases that match TRBD1. This CDR3 has 15 residues. After removal of 6 bases from V and 0 bases from J, the junction contained 8 bases not matched to a gene.

The J gene is TRBJ2-1, the V gene TRBV20-1, with D perhaps matching TRBD1 (5 bases). V dropped 4 bases and J dropped 0 bases, with 16 bases sitting between them. Germline CDR1 is DFQATT and CDR2 is SNEGSKA (reference sequence). The CDR3 totals 16 residues. The CDR3 DNA follows: TGCAGTGCTAAAGGGGTGGGAACGAGCTCCTACAATGAGCAGTTCTTC. Amino acids: CSAKGVGTSSYNEQFF.

This clonotype occurred a few times. J is TRBJ2-7 and V is TRBV20-1; unclear D gene. This CDR3 has 12 amino acids. The germline V gene encodes CDR1 DFQATT and CDR2 SNEGSKA (reference sequence). Trimming left V 6 bases short and J 2 bases short, with 11 bases between. The CDR3 sequence is CSALGSTYEQYF. The CDR3 DNA follows: TGCAGTGCCCTCGGATCCACCTACGAGCAGTACTTC.

This clonotype has a handful of counts. The chain joins TRBV29-1 to TRBJ2-1; a weak D match, TRBD1 (7 bases). Looked up from germline, CDR1 is SQVTM and CDR2 is ANQGSEA. The CDR3 extends over 16 amino acids. Trimming shortened V by 1 base and J by 5 bases, and 18 bases separated the two germline ends. The CDR3 loop reads CSVEVEGQPRDNEQFF. CDR3 coding DNA: TGCAGCGTTGAAGTGGAGGGACAGCCTAGAGACAATGAGCAGTTCTTC.

This clonotype has just a few counts. This chain connects TRBV5-6 to TRBJ2-7; a weak D match, TRBD2 (6 bases). The germline CDR1 and CDR2 sequences are SGHDT and YYEEEE. Trimming pared 5 bases from V and 3 bases from J, leaving 21 bases between. CDR3 length: 16 residues. The CDR3 region is CASRPREIQNLYEQYV. In DNA, the CDR3 is TGTGCCAGCAGACCCCGGGAGATACAAAACCTCTACGAGCAGTACGTC.

V usage is TRBV20-1 and J usage is TRBJ2-7; 7 bases match TRBD1. Germline V gives CDR1 DFQATT, CDR2 SNEGSKA (reference sequence). The CDR3 sequence is 14 residues long. V shed 0 bases, J shed 4 bases, and the junction held 6 bases outside the gene matches. CDR3 protein: CSARETGVVYEQYF. For the CDR3, the DNA is TGCAGTGCTAGAGAAACAGGGGTCGTATACGAGCAGTACTTC.

The sample holds many counts of this clonotype. V usage is TRBV3-1 and J usage is TRBJ2-1; D gene uncertain. Trimming shortened V by 2 bases and J by 4 bases, and 6 bases separated the two germline ends. The germline gives CDR1 LGHDT, CDR2 YNNKEL (reference sequence). CDR3 length equals 13 residues. The CDR3 DNA follows: TGTGCCAGCAGCCAACGTCAGTACAATGAGCAGTTCTTC. Its protein is CASSQRQYNEQFF.

This rearrangement joins TRBV7-7 to TRBJ2-1; TRBD2 agrees at 9 bases. V shed 5 bases and J 3 bases; nucleotides not matched to a gene: 11. The CDR3 is made up of 17 amino acids. CDR1 SSHAT and CDR2 FNYEAQ come from the germline V gene (reference sequence). CDR3 DNA: TGTGCCAGCAGCCAGACCCCCGGACTAGCGTACTACAATGAGCAGTTCTTC. It is translated as CASSQTPGLAYYNEQFF.

The chain has TRBV5-6 and TRBJ2-7; a possible D gene is TRBD2 (6 bases). Germline loops: CDR1 SGHDT, CDR2 YYEEEE. Trimming removed 4 bases from V and 3 bases from J, with 14 bases in between. The CDR3 has 14 amino acids. CDR3 coding DNA: TGTGCCAGCAGCCCCGCTAGCGTCAACTACGAGCAGTACGTC. Protein sequence: CASSPASVNYEQYV.